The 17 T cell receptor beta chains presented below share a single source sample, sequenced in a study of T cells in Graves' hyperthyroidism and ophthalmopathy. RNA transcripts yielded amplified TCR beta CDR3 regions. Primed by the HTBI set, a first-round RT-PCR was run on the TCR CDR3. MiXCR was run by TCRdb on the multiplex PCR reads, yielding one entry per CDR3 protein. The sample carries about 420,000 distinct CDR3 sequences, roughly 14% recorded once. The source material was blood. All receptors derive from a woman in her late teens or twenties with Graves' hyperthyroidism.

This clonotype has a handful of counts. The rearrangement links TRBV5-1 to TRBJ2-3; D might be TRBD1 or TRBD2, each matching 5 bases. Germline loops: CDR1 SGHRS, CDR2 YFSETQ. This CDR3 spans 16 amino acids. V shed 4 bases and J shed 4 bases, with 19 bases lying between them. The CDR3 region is CASSPIRDGVSDTQYF. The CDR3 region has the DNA TGCGCCAGCAGCCCTATCCGGGACGGAGTATCAGATACGCAGTATTTT. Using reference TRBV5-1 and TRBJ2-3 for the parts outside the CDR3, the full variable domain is KAGVTQTPRYLIKTRGQQVTLSCSPISGHRSVSWYQQTPGQGLQFLFEYFSETQRNKGNFPGRFSGRQFSNSRSEMNVSTLELGDSALYLCASSPIRDGVSDTQYFGPGTRLTVL.

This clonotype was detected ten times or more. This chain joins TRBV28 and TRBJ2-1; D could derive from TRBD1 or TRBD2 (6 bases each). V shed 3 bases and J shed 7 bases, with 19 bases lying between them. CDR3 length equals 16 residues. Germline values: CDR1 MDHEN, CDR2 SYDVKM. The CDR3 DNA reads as TGTGCCAGCAGTTTCGTCCAGAACCGGGGGCAAAATGAGCAGTTCTTC. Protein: CASSFVQNRGQNEQFF.

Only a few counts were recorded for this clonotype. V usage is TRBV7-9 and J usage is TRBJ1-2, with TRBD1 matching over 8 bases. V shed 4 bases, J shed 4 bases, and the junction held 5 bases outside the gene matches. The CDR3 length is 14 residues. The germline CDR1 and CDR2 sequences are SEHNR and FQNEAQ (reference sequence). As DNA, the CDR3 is TGTGCCAGCAGCTCGTCGGACAGGGTCTATGGCTACACCTTC. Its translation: CASSSSDRVYGYTF.

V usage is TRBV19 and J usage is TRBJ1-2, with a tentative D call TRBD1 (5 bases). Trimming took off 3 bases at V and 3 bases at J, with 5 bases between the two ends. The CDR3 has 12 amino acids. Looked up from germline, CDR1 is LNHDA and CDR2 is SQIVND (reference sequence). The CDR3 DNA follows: TGTGCCAGTAGTATGGGGGACTATGGCTACACCTTC. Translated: CASSMGDYGYTF. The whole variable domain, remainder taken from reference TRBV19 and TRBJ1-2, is DGGITQSPKYLFRKEGQNVTLSCEQNLNHDAMYWYRQDPGQGLRLIYYSQIVNDFQKGDIAEGYSVSREKKESFPLTVTSAQKNPTAFYLCASSMGDYGYTFGSGTRLTVV.

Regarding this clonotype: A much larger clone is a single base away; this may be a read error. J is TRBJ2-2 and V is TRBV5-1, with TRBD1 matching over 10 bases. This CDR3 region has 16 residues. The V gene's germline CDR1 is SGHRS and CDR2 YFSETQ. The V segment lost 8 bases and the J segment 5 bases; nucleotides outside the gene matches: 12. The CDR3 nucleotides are TGCGCCAGGAGCCTAACCCCGGGACAGGGGACCGGGGAGCTGTTTTTT. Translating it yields CARSLTPGQGTGELFF.

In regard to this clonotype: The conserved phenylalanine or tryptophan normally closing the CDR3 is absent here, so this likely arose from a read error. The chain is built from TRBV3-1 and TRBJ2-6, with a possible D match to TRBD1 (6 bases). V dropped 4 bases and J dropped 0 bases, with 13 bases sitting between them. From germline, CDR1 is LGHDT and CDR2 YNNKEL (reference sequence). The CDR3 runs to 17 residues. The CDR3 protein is CASSPRQETSGANVLTS. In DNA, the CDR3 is TGTGCCAGCAGCCCACGACAGGAAACCTCTGGGGCCAACGTCCTGACTTCC.

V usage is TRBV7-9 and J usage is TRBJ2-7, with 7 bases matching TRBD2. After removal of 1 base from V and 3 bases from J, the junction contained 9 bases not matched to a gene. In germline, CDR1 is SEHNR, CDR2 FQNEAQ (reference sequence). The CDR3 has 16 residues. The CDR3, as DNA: TGTGCCAGCAGCTTAGGCGCCCTCGCGGGGGACTACGAGCAGTACTTC. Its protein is CASSLGALAGDYEQYF.

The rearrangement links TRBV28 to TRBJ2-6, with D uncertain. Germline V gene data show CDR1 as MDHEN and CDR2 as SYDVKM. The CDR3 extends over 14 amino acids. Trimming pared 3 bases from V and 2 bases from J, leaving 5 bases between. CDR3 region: CASSFRPGANVLTF. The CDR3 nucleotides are TGTGCCAGCAGTTTTCGGCCTGGGGCCAACGTCCTGACTTTC.

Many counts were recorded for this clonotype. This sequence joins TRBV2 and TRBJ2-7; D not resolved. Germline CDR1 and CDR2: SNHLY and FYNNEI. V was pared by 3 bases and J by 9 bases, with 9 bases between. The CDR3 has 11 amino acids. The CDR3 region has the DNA TGTGCCAGCAGTGACATCTCCCGGCAGTACTTC. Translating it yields CASSDISRQYF.

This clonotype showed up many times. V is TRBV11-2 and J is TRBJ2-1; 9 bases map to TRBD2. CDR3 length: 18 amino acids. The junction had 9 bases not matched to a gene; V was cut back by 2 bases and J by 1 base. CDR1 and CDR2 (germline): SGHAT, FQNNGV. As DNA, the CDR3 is TGTGCCAGCAGCTTACTGATAGCGGGAGTGTGGTCCTACAATGAGCAGTTCTTC. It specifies CASSLLIAGVWSYNEQFF.

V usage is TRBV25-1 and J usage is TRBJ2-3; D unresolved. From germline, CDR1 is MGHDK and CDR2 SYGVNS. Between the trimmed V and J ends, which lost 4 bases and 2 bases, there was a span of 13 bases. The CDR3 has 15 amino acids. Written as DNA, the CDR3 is TGTGCCAGCAGTGTAGTTGGAGAGACCACAGATACGCAGTATTTT. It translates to CASSVVGETTDTQYF. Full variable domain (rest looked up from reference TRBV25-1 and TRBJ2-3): EADIYQTPRYLVIGTGKKITLECSQTMGHDKMYWYQQDPGMELHLIHYSYGVNSTEKGDLSSESTVSRIRTEHFPLTLESARPSHTSQYLCASSVVGETTDTQYFGPGTRLTVL.

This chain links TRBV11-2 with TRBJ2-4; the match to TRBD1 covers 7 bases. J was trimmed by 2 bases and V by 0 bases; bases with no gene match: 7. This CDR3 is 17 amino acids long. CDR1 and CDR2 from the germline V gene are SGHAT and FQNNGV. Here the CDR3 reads CASSLDFDRATKNIQYF. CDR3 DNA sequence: TGTGCCAGCAGCTTAGATTTTGACAGGGCAACCAAAAACATTCAGTACTTC. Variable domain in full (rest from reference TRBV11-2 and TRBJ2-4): EAGVAQSPRYKIIEKRQSVAFWCNPISGHATLYWYQQILGQGPKLLIQFQNNGVVDDSQLPKDRFSAERLKGVDSTLKIQPAKLEDSAVYLCASSLDFDRATKNIQYFGAGTRLSVL.

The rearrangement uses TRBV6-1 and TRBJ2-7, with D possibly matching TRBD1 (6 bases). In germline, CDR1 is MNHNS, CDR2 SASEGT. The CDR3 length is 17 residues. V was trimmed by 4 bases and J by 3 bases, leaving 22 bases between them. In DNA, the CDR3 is TGTGCCAGCAGTGTCTCTTCCGGGCAGGGGAACGTCTACGAGCAGTACTTC. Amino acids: CASSVSSGQGNVYEQYF.

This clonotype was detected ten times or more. The CDR3 region is CASTWGRNYEQYF. The CDR3 DNA follows: TGTGCCAGCACCTGGGGACGGAACTACGAGCAGTACTTC. The gene calls are TRBV28 and TRBJ2-7; D possibly uses TRBD1 or TRBD2 (5 bases each). CDR3 length: 13 residues. V shed 7 bases and J shed 3 bases, with 13 bases lying between them. CDR1 and CDR2 from the germline V gene are MDHEN and SYDVKM.

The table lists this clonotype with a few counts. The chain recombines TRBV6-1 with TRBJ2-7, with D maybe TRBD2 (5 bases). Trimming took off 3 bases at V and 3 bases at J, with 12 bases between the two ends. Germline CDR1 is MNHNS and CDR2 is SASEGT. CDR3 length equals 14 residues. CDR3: CASSDDYAVYEQYF. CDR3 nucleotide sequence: TGTGCCAGCAGTGACGACTATGCGGTCTACGAGCAGTACTTC.

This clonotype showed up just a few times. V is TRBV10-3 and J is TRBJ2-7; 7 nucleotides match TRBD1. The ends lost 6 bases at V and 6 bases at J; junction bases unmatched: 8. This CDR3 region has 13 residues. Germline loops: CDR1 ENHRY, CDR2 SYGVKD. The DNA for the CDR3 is TGTGCCATCAGAGACAGGGTGGTTGGCGAGCAGTACTTC. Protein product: CAIRDRVVGEQYF.

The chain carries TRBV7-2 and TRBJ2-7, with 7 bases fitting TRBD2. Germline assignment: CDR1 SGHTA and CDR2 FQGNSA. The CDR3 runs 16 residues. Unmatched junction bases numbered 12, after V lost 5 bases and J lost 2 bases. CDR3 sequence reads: CASSPVPSGSTYEQYF. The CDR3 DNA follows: TGTGCCAGCAGCCCCGTACCTAGCGGCTCTACCTACGAGCAGTACTTC. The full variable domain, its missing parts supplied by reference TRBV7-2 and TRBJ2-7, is GAGVSQSPSNKVTEKGKDVELRCDPISGHTALYWYRQSLGQGLEFLIYFQGNSAPDKSGLPSDRFSAERTGGSVSTLTIQRTQQEDSAVYLCASSPVPSGSTYEQYFGPGTRLTVT.